This passage covers 28 T cell receptor beta chains from one sample sequenced in a study of shared clonotypes between healthy human individuals. Data came from immunoSEQ multiplex PCR; TCRdb stores just in-frame clones and leaves some out. The sample lists about 820,000 clones, about 91% occurring once. CD8 cells regarded as naive lacked CD45RO, were positively chosen for CCR7, and omitted terminally differentiated effector memory CD45RA+ cells. The sequenced sample was naive CD8+ T cells sorted from blood. Receptor source: a man under 40 in good health.

The CDR3 region has the DNA TGTGCCAGCAGTCTCTATTGGGGCTCATCTAGCACAGATACGCAGTATTTT. Residues: CASSLYWGSSSTDTQYF. This chain joins TRBV27 and TRBJ2-3, with a weak D call TRBD1 (5 bases). The CDR3 has 17 amino acids. Germline CDR1 MNHEY, CDR2 SMNVEV (reference sequence). The ends were cut back, 5 bases at V and 0 bases at J, with 18 bases in the middle.

The chain couples TRBV27 to TRBJ2-1; D remains ambiguous. Germline lookup yields CDR1 MNHEY and CDR2 SMNVEV (reference sequence). The V gene lost 3 bases and the J gene lost 6 bases, with 12 bases spanning the gap. The CDR3 spans 14 residues. CDR3 sequence reads: CASSFGLPPNEQFF. The CDR3 nucleotides are TGTGCCAGCAGTTTTGGCCTCCCTCCCAATGAGCAGTTCTTC.

The rearrangement links TRBV4-1 to TRBJ2-7, with D possibly matching TRBD1 (5 bases). Germline CDR1 reads MGHRA; CDR2 reads YSYEKL. V shed 0 bases and J shed 4 bases, with 10 bases lying between them. The CDR3 is 14 amino acids. DNA of the CDR3: TGCGCCAGCAGCCAAGATGGGCAGGGTTACGAGCAGTACTTC. As protein: CASSQDGQGYEQYF.

The rearrangement links TRBV27 to TRBJ2-1; 7 bases are a match to TRBD1. The CDR3 totals 15 residues. Germline V gene data show CDR1 as MNHEY and CDR2 as SMNVEV (reference sequence). V trimming: 5 bases; J trimming: 1 base; junction bases outside the gene matches: 5. CDR3 loop: CASSLGQASYNEQFF. The CDR3 bases are TGTGCCAGCAGTCTTGGACAGGCTTCCTACAATGAGCAGTTCTTC.

This rearrangement joins TRBV5-1 to TRBJ2-7; TRBD1 aligns across 10 bases. Germline V CDR1 and CDR2: SGHRS, YFSETQ. This CDR3 is built from 17 residues. Losses at the gene ends were 4 bases for V and 1 base for J; bases not matched to a gene: 11. CDR3 protein: CASSLTPGQGGSYEQYF. The CDR3 DNA sequence: TGCGCCAGCAGCCTAACACCCGGACAGGGGGGGTCCTACGAGCAGTACTTC.

V gene TRBV27 combines with J gene TRBJ2-7, with D possibly TRBD2 on 6 matching bases. Germline CDR1 reads MNHEY; CDR2 reads SMNVEV (reference sequence). V lost 6 bases and J lost 5, with 20 bases in between. The CDR3 is made up of 15 amino acids. The CDR3 DNA reads TGTGCCAGCAGGCGCCGGAAACAAACGGGGGACGAGCAGTACTTC. Its translation is CASRRRKQTGDEQYF.

This clone was counted once. V is TRBV4-1 and J is TRBJ2-7; D may correspond to TRBD1 or TRBD2 (5 bases each). Trimming took 3 bases from V and 2 from J, leaving 17 bases between them. CDR1 and CDR2 (germline): MGHRA, YSYEKL. This CDR3 has 16 residues. The CDR3 loop is CASSHPGTLGTYEQYF. The DNA of the CDR3 is TGCGCCAGCAGCCACCCCGGGACCTTAGGCACCTACGAGCAGTACTTC.

This sequence joins TRBV29-1 and TRBJ2-1; 8 nucleotides match TRBD1. The germline V gene has CDR1 SQVTM and CDR2 ANQGSEA. This CDR3 region has 16 residues. J lost 3 bases, V lost 2 bases, and 9 bases had no gene match. The CDR3 is CSVETGTGLHYNEQFF. For the CDR3, the DNA is TGCAGCGTTGAAACCGGGACAGGTCTCCACTACAATGAGCAGTTCTTC.

V is TRBV30 and J is TRBJ2-7, with TRBD2 matching over 9 bases. Trimming took 1 base from V and 5 from J; bases not matched to a gene: 3. The CDR3 is 13 amino acids. The germline V gene has CDR1 GTSNPN and CDR2 SVGIG (reference sequence). In nucleotides, the CDR3 is TGTGCCTGGAGTGCTAGCGGGGATGACGAGCAGTACTTC. Encoded protein: CAWSASGDDEQYF.

The J gene is TRBJ1-2, the V gene TRBV6-1, with TRBD1 matching over 7 bases. In germline, CDR1 is MNHNS, CDR2 SASEGT. V shed 1 base, J shed 4 bases, and the junction held 3 bases outside the gene matches. The CDR3 runs 14 residues. The CDR3 reads CASSEGAGGYGYTF. The DNA for the CDR3 is TGTGCCAGCAGTGAAGGGGCAGGGGGCTATGGCTACACCTTC.

The chain recombines TRBV5-1 with TRBJ2-7; D not resolved. Trimming took 0 bases from V and 0 from J, leaving 4 bases between them. CDR1 and CDR2 from the germline V gene are SGHRS and YFSETQ. This CDR3 has 13 amino acids. CDR3 sequence: CASSLEGSYEQYF. The CDR3 DNA follows: TGCGCCAGCAGCTTGGAGGGCTCCTACGAGCAGTACTTC.

CDR3 sequence reads: CATSRDGMNTEAFF. As DNA, the CDR3 is TGTGCCACCAGCAGAGATGGGATGAACACTGAAGCTTTCTTT. The chain employs TRBV15 and TRBJ1-1; D ambiguous. The germline V gene encodes CDR1 LNHNV and CDR2 YYDKDF (reference sequence). Trimming shortened V by 0 bases and J by 0 bases, and 5 bases separated the two germline ends. This CDR3 comprises 14 residues.

The chain employs TRBV7-2 and TRBJ2-7; D ambiguous. The CDR3 is 13 amino acids. The germline V gene has CDR1 SGHTA and CDR2 FQGNSA. V gave up 5 bases and J gave up 1 base, with 9 bases separating them. In DNA, the CDR3 is TGTGCCAGCAGCGTGGCCTATTCCTACGAGCAGTACTTC. Encoded protein: CASSVAYSYEQYF.

The chain couples TRBV27 to TRBJ2-1, with a weak D call TRBD2 (6 bases). Trimming removed 5 bases from V and 6 bases from J, with 14 bases in between. Germline CDR1 reads MNHEY; CDR2 reads SMNVEV (reference sequence). The CDR3 runs to 14 residues. CDR3 in DNA: TGTGCCAGCAGTCTGTTGGGACTGTTCAATGAGCAGTTCTTC. This translates into CASSLLGLFNEQFF.

The genes are TRBV6-5 and TRBJ1-2; maybe TRBD1 (6 bases). Per germline, CDR1 MNHEY and CDR2 SVGAGI. V was clipped by 7 bases and J by 7 bases, with 13 bases between them. This CDR3 region has 12 residues. CDR3 loop: CASMAGGGGYTF. For the CDR3, the DNA is TGTGCCAGCATGGCCGGGGGCGGTGGCTACACCTTC.

This clone was seen a single time. The chain is built from TRBV7-2 and TRBJ2-1; the D is unclear. V gave up 6 bases and J gave up 7 bases, with 16 bases separating them. Germline loops: CDR1 SGHTA, CDR2 FQGNSA. The CDR3 has 14 amino acids. CDR3 nucleotide sequence: TGTGCCAGCAGTTTATTAAACTTAGGGAATGAGCAGTTCTTC. Translating gives CASSLLNLGNEQFF.

This chain links TRBV7-9 with TRBJ1-1; tentatively, D is TRBD1 (5 bases). Germline V gene sequence: CDR1 SEHNR, CDR2 FQNEAQ (reference sequence). This CDR3 contains 16 residues. V was clipped by 2 bases and J by 4 bases, with 17 bases between them. In nucleotides, the CDR3 is TGTGCCAGCAGCTTAACGTCATCGGGGCTCGGCACTGAAGCTTTCTTT. Translating it yields CASSLTSSGLGTEAFF.

The rearrangement uses TRBV27 and TRBJ1-2; TRBD1 agrees at 10 bases. Trimming removed 5 bases from V and 8 bases from J; junction bases left unmatched: 2. The V gene's germline CDR1 is MNHEY and CDR2 SMNVEV (reference sequence). The CDR3 spans 12 residues. CDR3 nucleotides: TGTGCCAGCAGTCCGGGACAGGGGGGCTACACCTTC. It encodes CASSPGQGGYTF.

The chain couples TRBV29-1 to TRBJ2-3, with D unresolved. V dropped 3 bases and J dropped 2 bases, with 12 bases sitting between them. CDR1 is SQVTM, CDR2 ANQGSEA, per germline. This CDR3 has 14 amino acids. The CDR3 region is CSVDPRRNTDTQYF. Written as DNA, the CDR3 is TGCAGCGTTGATCCCAGGCGGAACACAGATACGCAGTATTTT.

This sequence joins TRBV7-9 and TRBJ1-5, with TRBD1 matching over 9 bases. V gave up 5 bases and J gave up 6 bases; unmatched junction bases: 11. The CDR3 has 16 residues. Germline loops: CDR1 SEHNR, CDR2 FQNEAQ (reference sequence). The CDR3 nucleotides read TGTGCCAGCAGCAACCGGGACAGGGAGGAGGGTCAGCCCCAGCATTTT. Translating it yields CASSNRDREEGQPQHF.

The chain joins TRBV5-4 to TRBJ2-1; 8 nucleotides agree with TRBD2. The CDR3 runs to 15 residues. V lost 4 bases, J lost 3 bases, and 6 bases stayed unmatched. Germline CDR1 and CDR2: SGHNT and YYREEE (reference sequence). CDR3 sequence (DNA): TGTGCCAGCAGCCTCACTGGGACTAGCTACAATGAGCAGTTCTTC. Translation gives CASSLTGTSYNEQFF.

Note on this clone: In the same sample, other DNA sequences code for this CDR3. The chain uses TRBV29-1 and TRBJ2-7, with TRBD1 identical over 8 bases. This CDR3 is built from 12 residues. CDR1 is SQVTM and CDR2 is ANQGSEA in the germline V gene. The V gene end was trimmed by 7 bases and the J gene end by 2 bases; junction bases not matched to a gene: 4. CDR3 region: CSAGTGTYEQYF. In DNA, the CDR3 is TGCAGCGCTGGGACAGGCACCTACGAGCAGTACTTC.

The rearrangement links TRBV19 to TRBJ2-2; D ambiguous. This CDR3 has 14 residues. Per the germline V gene, CDR1 is LNHDA and CDR2 is SQIVND (reference sequence). V lost 3 bases and J 3 bases, leaving 8 bases between the germline ends. CDR3 in DNA: TGTGCCAGTAGTATTAGCCAGTACACCGGGGAGCTGTTTTTT. Its protein is CASSISQYTGELFF.

The rearrangement joins TRBV30 to TRBJ1-2; the D gene is possibly TRBD1 (5 bases). Germline CDR1 and CDR2: GTSNPN and SVGIG (reference sequence). The CDR3 sequence is 18 residues long. Trimming removed 2 bases from V and 1 base from J, with 23 bases in between. CDR3 region: CAWSSPPTTDTVNYGYTF. CDR3 coding DNA: TGTGCCTGGAGTTCCCCCCCAACGACGGACACAGTTAACTATGGCTACACCTTC.

Written as DNA, the CDR3 is TGCAGCGCCCTAGCGTTTTTCACAGATACGCAGTATTTT. This sequence encodes CSALAFFTDTQYF. V usage is TRBV29-1 and J usage is TRBJ2-3; TRBD2 is a possible D gene (6 bases). Germline CDR1 SQVTM, CDR2 ANQGSEA. V shed 7 bases and J shed 2 bases, with 13 bases lying between them. The CDR3 is 13 residues long.

The chain employs TRBV18 and TRBJ2-3; D remains ambiguous. V was clipped by 3 bases and J by 3 bases, with 10 bases between them. The CDR3 extends over 14 amino acids. In germline, CDR1 is KGHSH, CDR2 LQKENI. CDR3 loop: CASSPSSGTDTQYF. In DNA form, the CDR3 reads TGTGCCAGCTCACCGTCAAGTGGTACAGATACGCAGTATTTT.

The chain carries TRBV2 and TRBJ2-1, with a weak D call TRBD2 (6 bases). The V gene lost 4 bases and the J gene lost 0 bases, with 10 bases spanning the gap. Germline CDR1 SNHLY, CDR2 FYNNEI. CDR3 length: 15 amino acids. The CDR3 protein is CASSGGVRSYNEQFF. The CDR3 DNA reads TGTGCCAGCAGTGGCGGGGTCCGCTCCTACAATGAGCAGTTCTTC.

The CDR3 bases are TGTGCCAGCAGCACCCGACAGGGGGTGAACACTGAAGCTTTCTTT. Amino acid sequence: CASSTRQGVNTEAFF. This chain connects TRBV11-3 to TRBJ1-1, with TRBD1 identical over 9 bases. The CDR3 runs 15 residues. Per germline, CDR1 SGHNT and CDR2 YENEEA. With V trimmed by 5 bases and J by 0 bases, 4 bases remained unmatched.